The clone carrying this T cell receptor beta chain was counted many times. Germline is not matched at one junction end, which may reflect a read error. TCRdb re-derived calls from the RACE reads in MiXCR, one entry per CDR3 protein. The profile shows 95,000 to 150,000 distinct CDR3 sequences, about 11% of them singletons. The source of the sample is a study of human T cells and chemical hapten exposure. The CDR3 extends over 9 amino acids. Germline lookup yields CDR1 MGHRA and CDR2 YSYEKL. The time point: patch test 3, about 24 weeks after DPC sensitization. Treatment defined: therapeutic diphenylcyclopropenone sensitization with weekly scalp DPC.

This clonotype originated in a woman between 45 and 65 years old with alopecia areata. Some clones in this sample may be carry-over from other donors' samples. The chain combines TRBV4-1 with TRBJ2-7, with D hard to call. The sample here was whole blood, taken in connection with sensitization to the hapten diphenylcyclopropenone (DPC). The CDR3 DNA sequence: TGCGCCAGCAGCCAAGCGGAGATCTTC. Residues: CASSQAEIF.